Below are 12 T cell receptor beta chains sequenced from a single sample in a study of blood T cells in healthy people across ages. It was with a sample-barcoded 5' primer and a J-beta primer mix that a second PCR of roughly 7 to 12 cycles was run. TCRdb reprocessed the 5' RACE reads via MiXCR and lists one record per CDR3 protein. The table lists 1.8 million or so distinct CDR3 sequences, about 39% of them singletons. The sequenced material came from blood. Receptors were obtained from a human donor in good health.

Only a few counts were recorded for this clonotype. The chain recombines TRBV29-1 with TRBJ2-2; D gene uncertain. Germline V gives CDR1 SQVTM, CDR2 ANQGSEA. V was clipped by 2 bases and J by 3 bases, with 7 bases between them. CDR3 length equals 13 residues. The CDR3 region is CSVEKADTGELFF. CDR3 sequence (DNA): TGCAGCGTTGAAAAGGCAGACACCGGGGAGCTGTTTTTT.

V usage is TRBV20-1 and J usage is TRBJ1-1; D is undetermined. Germline V gene lookup returns CDR1 DFQATT and CDR2 SNEGSKA (reference sequence). The CDR3 spans 12 residues. The V and J ends lost 2 bases and 5 bases respectively, with 9 bases between them. The CDR3 reads CSARRGRTEAFF. The DNA of the CDR3 is TGCAGTGCTAGACGAGGACGGACTGAAGCTTTCTTT.

The V and J genes are TRBV7-9 and TRBJ2-7; TRBD1 is a possible D gene (6 bases). Germline loops: CDR1 SEHNR, CDR2 FQNEAQ (reference sequence). The CDR3 runs to 14 residues. Trimming stripped 5 bases from V and 3 bases from J, with 14 bases between. The CDR3 protein is CASSALTGDYEQYF. The CDR3 coding sequence is TGTGCCAGCAGCGCCCTGACAGGAGACTACGAGCAGTACTTC. Using reference TRBV7-9 and TRBJ2-7 for the parts outside the CDR3, the full variable domain is DTGVSQNPRHKITKRGQNVTFRCDPISEHNRLYWYRQTLGQGPEFLTYFQNEAQLEKSRLLSDRFSAERPKGSFSTLEIQRTEQGDSAMYLCASSALTGDYEQYFGPGTRLTVT.

This clonotype was detected only a few times. CDR3 DNA: TGCAGTGCTTATACCGGGACAGGGAGCTCCTATAATTCACCCCTCCACTTT. Its translation: CSAYTGTGSSYNSPLHF. This chain links TRBV20-1 with TRBJ1-6; 9 positions match TRBD1. Germline-derived CDR1 and CDR2 are DFQATT and SNEGSKA (reference sequence). The CDR3 loop spans 17 amino acids. V lost 5 bases to trimming and J lost 0 bases; unmatched junction nucleotides: 8.

This clonotype has a handful of counts. The rearrangement joins TRBV20-1 to TRBJ2-3; weak D call: TRBD1 (5 bases). Germline V gene data show CDR1 as DFQATT and CDR2 as SNEGSKA (reference sequence). V was pared by 3 bases and J by 0 bases, with 16 bases between. The CDR3 has 16 amino acids. CDR3 sequence (DNA): TGCAGTGCTAGTGACATGGGGCCCTCTAGCACAGATACGCAGTATTTT. This encodes CSASDMGPSSTDTQYF.

This clonotype came up a few times. V gene TRBV6-2 or TRBV6-3 combines with J gene TRBJ2-7; D remains unclear. The CDR3 consists of 18 residues. In germline, CDR1 is MNHEY, CDR2 SVGEGT. V lost 0 bases to trimming and J lost 3 bases, with 21 bases between them. CDR3 region: CASSYSSFKGGVFYEQYF. In nucleotides, the CDR3 is TGTGCCAGCAGTTACTCATCTTTCAAGGGTGGGGTCTTCTACGAGCAGTACTTC.

This clonotype was counted between two and nine times. The V and J genes are TRBV11-3 and TRBJ2-3; the D is unclear. The CDR3 is made up of 15 amino acids. The ends were cut back, 3 bases at V and 2 bases at J, with 12 bases in the middle. In germline, CDR1 is SGHNT, CDR2 YENEEA. CDR3 residues: CASSFRNSFTDTQYF. Written as DNA, the CDR3 is TGTGCCAGCAGCTTTCGGAATTCCTTCACAGATACGCAGTATTTT.

There are a few counts of this clonotype. The CDR3 loop reads CAISESHRGSEQYF. The CDR3 DNA reads as TGTGCCATCAGTGAGTCCCACAGGGGGTCCGAGCAGTACTTC. The rearrangement links TRBV10-3 to TRBJ2-7; TRBD1 matches at 8 bases. Trimming cost V 0 bases and J 6 bases; bases outside gene matches: 4. The germline V gene has CDR1 ENHRY and CDR2 SYGVKD. CDR3 length equals 14 residues.

V is TRBV6-5 and J is TRBJ2-3, with 7 bases aligning to TRBD2. The CDR3 length is 15 residues. The V segment lost 6 bases and the J segment 1 base; nucleotides outside the gene matches: 7. CDR1 and CDR2 from the germline V gene are MNHEY and SVGAGI. The CDR3 bases are TGTGCCAGCAGAGCGGGACTTTGGGGCACAGATACGCAGTATTTT. It translates to CASRAGLWGTDTQYF.

This chain joins TRBV7-2 and TRBJ2-7, with D uncertain. CDR3 size: 15 residues. Germline V CDR1 and CDR2: SGHTA, FQGNSA. The V end lost 1 base, the J end lost 0 bases, and 10 bases lay between the germline ends. The CDR3 reads CASSLEVRLSYEQYF. Here the CDR3 DNA reads TGTGCCAGCAGCTTAGAAGTACGACTCTCCTACGAGCAGTACTTC.

The chain recombines TRBV2 with TRBJ2-1; 14 bases agree with TRBD2. Trimming at V came to 8 bases and at J to 9 bases, leaving 15 bases not matched to a gene. The germline V gene encodes CDR1 SNHLY and CDR2 FYNNEI. The length of the CDR3 is 17 residues. CDR3 sequence: CASAGTSGGGEVGEQFF. The CDR3, as DNA: TGTGCCAGCGCAGGGACTAGCGGGGGTGGTGAGGTTGGTGAGCAGTTCTTC.

The gene calls are TRBV20-1 and TRBJ2-5; 11 nucleotides line up with TRBD1. Germline CDR1 reads DFQATT; CDR2 reads SNEGSKA (reference sequence). The CDR3 totals 19 residues. V was pared by 1 base and J by 11 bases, with 24 bases of the junction left unmatched. In DNA form, the CDR3 reads TGCAGTGCTAGAGCGCCGCCAGGGACAGGGGGTACAAACCGCTATGAGCAGTACTTC. This encodes CSARAPPGTGGTNRYEQYF.